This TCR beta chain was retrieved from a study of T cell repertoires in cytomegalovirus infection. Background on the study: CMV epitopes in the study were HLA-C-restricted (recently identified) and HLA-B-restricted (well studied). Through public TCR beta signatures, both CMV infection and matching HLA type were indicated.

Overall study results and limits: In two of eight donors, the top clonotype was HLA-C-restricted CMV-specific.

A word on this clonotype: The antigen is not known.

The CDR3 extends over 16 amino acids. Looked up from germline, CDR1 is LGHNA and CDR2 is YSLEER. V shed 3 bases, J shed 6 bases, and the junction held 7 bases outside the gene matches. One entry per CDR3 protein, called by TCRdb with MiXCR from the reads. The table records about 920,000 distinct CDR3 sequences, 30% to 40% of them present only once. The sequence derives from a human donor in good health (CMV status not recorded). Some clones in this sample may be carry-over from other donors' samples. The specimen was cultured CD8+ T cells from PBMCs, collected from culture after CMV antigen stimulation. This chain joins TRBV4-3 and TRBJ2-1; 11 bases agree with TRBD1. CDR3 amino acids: CASSHSGTGGGNEQFF. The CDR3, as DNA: TGCGCCAGCAGCCACTCCGGGACAGGGGGGGGCAATGAGCAGTTCTTC.